This T cell receptor beta chain was sequenced for a study of cytomegalovirus exposure and HLA in healthy donors. Overall study: One earlier analysis, a look at some 180 million T cells, found some 100 million unique TCR beta sequences. Study-level results: In a later analysis, productive TCRs from donors in an Asian-associated ancestry cluster reportedly carried fewer N-insertions than the cohort mean. The HLA-A and HLA-B alleles of most subjects were reportedly predicted accurately from TCR beta sequences.

Worth noting for this clone: Its antigen remains unknown.

Both 60 Vbeta primers and 13 Jbeta primers went into the PCR. TCRdb keeps only in-frame clones here, not all; method: immunoSEQ multiplex PCR. The table lists around 160,000 clones, approximately 72% of them singletons. CDR1 and CDR2 (germline): SGHTA, FQGNSA. With 1 base removed from V and 2 bases from J, the gap between germline ends came to 6 bases. The CDR3 sequence is 14 residues long. The J gene is TRBJ1-5, the V gene TRBV7-2; D remains ambiguous. The receptor comes from a man over 45 in good health and CMV-seronegative. What was sequenced was PBMCs. Here the CDR3 reads CASSLVFGNQPQHF. The DNA of the CDR3 is TGTGCCAGCAGCTTAGTCTTCGGCAATCAGCCCCAGCATTTT.